A selection of T cell receptor beta chains follows, all from one sample in a study of cytomegalovirus exposure and HLA in healthy donors. Profiled with immunoSEQ multiplex PCR; TCRdb holds only in-frame clones, not every one. The profile shows approximately 190,000 clones, approximately 80% of them singletons. The sequencing sample was made of PBMCs. Every receptor here comes from a woman between 50 and 59 years old in good health and CMV-seropositive. CDR3s include the opening cysteine and the closing phenylalanine or tryptophan. Fields, in order: D gene, J gene, V gene, clone size, CDR3 protein, CDR3 DNA. D genes are given only for firm matches. The size of a clone is reported for some rows only, either as once, few or many, or as a class for expanded clones.

D gene: -; J gene: TRBJ1-2; V gene: TRBV18; clone size: few; CDR3 protein: CASSPRTDSYGYTF; CDR3 DNA: TGTGCCAGCTCACCCCGGACAGACAGTTATGGCTACACCTTC
D gene: TRBD1; J gene: TRBJ1-1; V gene: TRBV6-5; clone size: -; CDR3 protein: CASRTDRGNTEAFF; CDR3 DNA: TGTGCCAGCAGGACGGACAGGGGGAACACTGAAGCTTTCTTT
D gene: TRBD2; J gene: TRBJ2-7; V gene: TRBV27; clone size: -; CDR3 protein: CASRPGLAGGRSYEQYF; CDR3 DNA: TGTGCCAGCAGGCCGGGACTAGCGGGGGGGCGGTCCTACGAGCAGTACTTC
D gene: TRBD1; J gene: TRBJ2-3; V gene: TRBV27; clone size: -; CDR3 protein: CASSPSGGRATDTQYF; CDR3 DNA: TGTGCCAGCAGCCCCTCAGGGGGCAGGGCCACTGATACGCAGTATTTT
D gene: -; J gene: TRBJ1-4; V gene: TRBV14; clone size: -; CDR3 protein: CASSHWSGVNEKLFF; CDR3 DNA: TGTGCCAGCAGCCATTGGTCGGGGGTGAATGAAAAACTGTTTTTT
D gene: TRBD1; J gene: TRBJ1-2; V gene: TRBV6-5; clone size: -; CDR3 protein: CASRKAGTGTGYTF; CDR3 DNA: TGTGCCAGCCGAAAAGCCGGGACAGGGACCGGCTACACCTTC
D gene: TRBD1; J gene: TRBJ2-1; V gene: TRBV9; clone size: -; CDR3 protein: CASSEGQGPTNEQFF; CDR3 DNA: TGTGCCAGCAGCGAAGGACAGGGGCCTACTAATGAGCAGTTCTTC
D gene: -; J gene: TRBJ2-5; V gene: TRBV7-2; clone size: -; CDR3 protein: CASSPPDSAEETQYF; CDR3 DNA: TGTGCCAGCAGCCCGCCGGACAGTGCTGAAGAGACCCAGTACTTC
D gene: -; J gene: TRBJ2-2; V gene: TRBV9; clone size: once; CDR3 protein: CASSPLPGSGELFF; CDR3 DNA: TGTGCCAGCAGCCCCTTGCCAGGAAGCGGGGAGCTGTTTTTT
D gene: -; J gene: TRBJ2-5; V gene: TRBV9; clone size: -; CDR3 protein: CASSVVGGLQETQYF; CDR3 DNA: TGTGCCAGCAGCGTAGTAGGCGGTCTTCAAGAGACCCAGTACTTC
D gene: TRBD1; J gene: TRBJ1-5; V gene: TRBV27; clone size: -; CDR3 protein: CASSSSRDRRQPQHF; CDR3 DNA: TGTGCCAGCAGCTCTTCCCGGGACAGGCGTCAGCCCCAGCATTTT
D gene: -; J gene: TRBJ2-7; V gene: TRBV27; clone size: -; CDR3 protein: CASSQGNEQYF; CDR3 DNA: TGTGCCAGCAGTCAGGGTAACGAGCAGTACTTC
D gene: -; J gene: TRBJ2-5; V gene: TRBV4-1; clone size: -; CDR3 protein: CASSQDRANTQETQYF; CDR3 DNA: TGCGCCAGCAGCCAAGACAGGGCAAATACCCAAGAGACCCAGTACTTC
D gene: TRBD1; J gene: TRBJ1-2; V gene: TRBV7-7; clone size: -; CDR3 protein: CASRRDRRYYGYTF; CDR3 DNA: TGTGCTAGCAGGAGGGACAGGAGATACTATGGCTACACCTTC
D gene: -; J gene: TRBJ1-1; V gene: TRBV18; clone size: -; CDR3 protein: CASSPKRNTEAFF; CDR3 DNA: TGTGCCAGCTCACCAAAGAGAAACACTGAAGCTTTCTTT
D gene: TRBD1; J gene: TRBJ2-7; V gene: TRBV6-1; clone size: -; CDR3 protein: CASTRPGTGEQYF; CDR3 DNA: TGTGCCAGCACCCGTCCCGGGACAGGGGAGCAGTACTTC
D gene: -; J gene: TRBJ2-6; V gene: TRBV7-3; clone size: -; CDR3 protein: CASSHPDSLGANVLTF; CDR3 DNA: TGTGCCAGCAGCCACCCCGACAGTTTGGGGGCCAACGTCCTGACTTTC
D gene: -; J gene: TRBJ1-1; V gene: TRBV20-1; clone size: once; CDR3 protein: CSASGGGEAFF; CDR3 DNA: TGCAGTGCTAGTGGTGGCGGGGAAGCTTTCTTT
D gene: TRBD1; J gene: TRBJ1-1; V gene: TRBV6-5; clone size: few; CDR3 protein: CASRGGGLNTEAFF; CDR3 DNA: TGTGCCAGCCGAGGAGGGGGCTTGAACACTGAAGCTTTCTTT
D gene: -; J gene: TRBJ2-5; V gene: TRBV18; clone size: -; CDR3 protein: CASSPSSQETQYF; CDR3 DNA: TGTGCCAGCTCACCGTCCAGTCAAGAGACCCAGTACTTC
D gene: TRBD2; J gene: TRBJ2-7; V gene: TRBV6-1; clone size: -; CDR3 protein: CASSEDYVGGYEQYF; CDR3 DNA: TGTGCCAGCAGTGAAGACTACGTGGGAGGGTACGAGCAGTACTTC
D gene: TRBD1; J gene: TRBJ1-5; V gene: TRBV6-5; clone size: few; CDR3 protein: CASSYSAGGGQPQHF; CDR3 DNA: TGTGCCAGCAGTTACTCAGCAGGGGGCGGTCAGCCCCAGCATTTT
D gene: -; J gene: TRBJ1-1; V gene: TRBV7-9; clone size: -; CDR3 protein: CSSSLGGRDTEAFF; CDR3 DNA: TGTTCCAGCAGCTTAGGAGGGAGAGACACTGAAGCTTTCTTT